These 27 T cell receptor beta chains originate from one sample sequenced in a study of blood T cell repertoires in COVID-19. Measured with immunoSEQ multiplex PCR; TCRdb has only the in-frame clones, and not every one. The sample yields roughly 240,000 clones, roughly 82% seen once. The sample taken for sequencing was peripheral blood. The receptors were sampled from a middle-aged man who had recovered from COVID-19.

The chain employs TRBV7-2 and TRBJ1-5; 7 bases agree with TRBD1. The V gene's germline CDR1 is SGHTA and CDR2 FQGNSA. The V gene end was trimmed by 0 bases and the J gene end by 4 bases; junction bases not matched to a gene: 3. This CDR3 region has 15 residues. The chain's CDR3 is CASSLAGQLNQPQHF. CDR3 nucleotides: TGTGCCAGCAGCTTAGCGGGACAGCTAAATCAGCCCCAGCATTTT.

CDR3 nucleotides: TGCAGTGCTAGGATTAGGGGGAAGCAGTACTTC. Encoded protein: CSARIRGKQYF. This rearrangement joins TRBV20-1 to TRBJ2-7; tentatively, D is TRBD1 (6 bases). This CDR3 comprises 11 residues. The V gene lost 3 bases and the J gene lost 8 bases, with 11 bases spanning the gap. Germline V gives CDR1 DFQATT, CDR2 SNEGSKA (reference sequence).

V gene TRBV6-5 combines with J gene TRBJ2-1, with TRBD2 matching 8 bases. CDR1 and CDR2 (germline): MNHEY, SVGAGI. This CDR3 is 14 amino acids long. The ends lost 1 base at V and 9 bases at J; junction bases unmatched: 5. The CDR3 spells CASSYYREGGEQFF. DNA for the CDR3: TGTGCCAGCAGTTACTATCGGGAGGGCGGTGAGCAGTTCTTC.

The chain has TRBV5-6 and TRBJ1-4; the D gene is possibly TRBD1 (6 bases). Germline CDR1 reads SGHDT; CDR2 reads YYEEEE. Deletions cut 4 bases from V and 5 bases from J, with 12 bases between. The CDR3 consists of 14 residues. CDR3 amino acids: CASSTGTWNEKLFF. In nucleotides, the CDR3 is TGTGCCAGCAGCACCGGGACATGGAATGAAAAACTGTTTTTT.

The V call is TRBV6-5, the J call TRBJ1-2; 9 bases line up with TRBD1. The CDR3 sequence is 14 residues long. Unmatched junction bases numbered 1, after V lost 2 bases and J lost 3 bases. Germline CDR1 MNHEY, CDR2 SVGAGI. The CDR3 reads CASSYTGGDYGYTF. The CDR3 DNA follows: TGTGCCAGCAGTTACACAGGGGGCGACTATGGCTACACCTTC.

The V and J genes are TRBV3-1 (or the pseudogene TRBV3-2) and TRBJ1-1; perhaps TRBD1 as D (6 bases). Germline V lookup: CDR1 LGHDT, CDR2 YNNKEL (reference sequence). The CDR3 runs 14 residues. Trimming left V 1 base short and J 8 bases short, with 14 bases between. CDR3 region: CASSQGYRASEAFF. The CDR3 DNA sequence: TGTGCCAGCAGCCAAGGTTACAGGGCCTCCGAAGCTTTCTTT.

The rearrangement uses TRBV14 and TRBJ2-2, with D hard to call. The germline CDR1 and CDR2 sequences are SGHDN and FVKESK. V lost 3 bases to trimming and J lost 2 bases, with 7 bases between them. The CDR3 length is 14 residues. Written as DNA, the CDR3 is TGTGCCAGCAGCCAGATAGTAAACACCGGGGAGCTGTTTTTT. It yields the protein CASSQIVNTGELFF.

This chain uses TRBV5-5 with TRBJ1-2; D gene ambiguous. This CDR3 is built from 14 residues. The germline V and J ends were trimmed by 4 bases and 8 bases, with 18 bases remaining between them. CDR1 and CDR2 (germline): SGHKS, YYEKEE (reference sequence). The chain's CDR3 is CASSREAYGGGYTF. CDR3 nucleotides: TGTGCCAGCAGCCGGGAGGCGTACGGAGGAGGCTACACCTTC. Filled out from reference TRBV5-5 and TRBJ1-2, the complete variable domain reads DAGVTQSPTHLIKTRGQQVTLRCSPISGHKSVSWYQQVLGQGPQFIFQYYEKEERGRGNFPDRFSARQFPNYSSELNVNALLLGDSALYLCASSREAYGGGYTFGSGTRLTVV.

The chain employs TRBV6-5 and TRBJ2-1, with 13 bases identical to TRBD2. Germline V gene lookup returns CDR1 MNHEY and CDR2 SVGAGI. The CDR3 consists of 15 residues. V lost 5 bases to trimming and J lost 8 bases; unmatched junction nucleotides: 6. The CDR3 region has the DNA TGTGCCAGCAGTACGAGGACTAGCGGGGGTGATGAGCAGTTCTTC. Amino acid sequence: CASSTRTSGGDEQFF.

For the CDR3, the DNA is TGTGCCAGCAGCCAAGTTCGGCGGGGGGCGGGAGAGACCCAGTACTTC. It codes for CASSQVRRGAGETQYF. The chain joins TRBV3-1 (or the pseudogene TRBV3-2) to TRBJ2-5; the match to TRBD2 covers 8 bases. The length of the CDR3 is 16 residues. The trim removed 1 base at V and 4 bases at J, leaving 8 bases unmatched. Germline assignment: CDR1 LGHDT and CDR2 YNNKEL (reference sequence).

This clone appeared once. V is TRBV5-1 and J is TRBJ1-1; TRBD1 might be the D (6 bases). The germline gives CDR1 SGHRS, CDR2 YFSETQ. The V end was cut by 0 bases, the J end by 2 bases, with 11 bases between. The CDR3 extends over 15 amino acids. The CDR3 DNA is TGCGCCAGCAGCTTGGACGGACAGCCTAACACTGAAGCTTTCTTT. It translates to CASSLDGQPNTEAFF.

This rearrangement joins TRBV7-9 to TRBJ2-7, with D possibly being TRBD1 (6 bases). Germline V lookup: CDR1 SEHNR, CDR2 FQNEAQ (reference sequence). CDR3 size: 14 residues. Between the trimmed V and J ends, which lost 3 bases and 4 bases, there was a span of 13 bases. CDR3 in DNA: TGTGCCAGCAGCTTCCCCGTGGGGGCTTACGAGCAGTACTTC. This gives the protein CASSFPVGAYEQYF.

V usage is TRBV20-1 and J usage is TRBJ1-1; D is uncertain. The CDR3 totals 13 residues. Trimming pared 3 bases from V and 1 base from J, leaving 9 bases between. The germline V gene has CDR1 DFQATT and CDR2 SNEGSKA (reference sequence). CDR3 residues: CSASVAGNTEAFF. CDR3 in DNA: TGCAGTGCTAGTGTGGCTGGGAACACTGAAGCTTTCTTT.

The chain has TRBV19 and TRBJ2-2, with 11 nucleotides matching TRBD1. J was trimmed by 6 bases and V by 4 bases; bases with no gene match: 7. Germline lookup yields CDR1 LNHDA and CDR2 SQIVND (reference sequence). The CDR3 has 16 amino acids. The CDR3 sequence is CASSTRDRGFAGELFF. For the CDR3, the DNA is TGTGCCAGTAGTACACGGGACAGGGGGTTTGCCGGGGAGCTGTTTTTT.

The chain employs TRBV9 and TRBJ2-1; 14 positions match TRBD2. V gave up 2 bases and J gave up 4 bases; unmatched junction bases: 2. CDR3 size: 16 residues. The germline V gene has CDR1 SGDLS and CDR2 YYNGEE. CDR3 nucleotides: TGTGCCAGCAGCGTGACTAGCGGGGGGGCTTACAATGAGCAGTTCTTC. Translating it yields CASSVTSGGAYNEQFF.

The chain uses TRBV7-9 and TRBJ2-1, with 7 bases identical to TRBD1. The CDR3 contains 18 residues. CDR1 is SEHNR and CDR2 is FQNEAQ in the germline V gene (reference sequence). Losses at the gene ends were 6 bases for V and 3 bases for J; bases not matched to a gene: 17. The CDR3 reads CASSPPALQGEYYNEQFF. CDR3 nucleotide sequence: TGTGCCAGCAGTCCCCCGGCCCTTCAGGGGGAATACTACAATGAGCAGTTCTTC.

The chain has TRBV27 and TRBJ2-2; 9 bases align to TRBD2. V was pared by 7 bases and J by 6 bases, with 9 bases of the junction left unmatched. CDR1 and CDR2 (germline): MNHEY, SMNVEV (reference sequence). This CDR3 has 15 residues. This chain's CDR3 is CASNEGAGGAGELFF. The CDR3 DNA sequence: TGTGCCAGCAACGAGGGAGCGGGAGGAGCCGGGGAGCTGTTTTTT.

This chain links TRBV4-1 with TRBJ2-6; D remains ambiguous. This CDR3 comprises 16 residues. Germline loops: CDR1 MGHRA, CDR2 YSYEKL. The V end was cut by 2 bases, the J end by 0 bases, with 8 bases between. The CDR3 coding sequence is TGCGCCAGCAGCCAACGAAGCTCCTCTGGGGCCAACGTCCTGACTTTC. Its protein product is CASSQRSSSGANVLTF.

The chain links TRBV5-4 to TRBJ1-5; no definite D call. Germline-derived CDR1 and CDR2 are SGHNT and YYREEE (reference sequence). The CDR3 has 13 amino acids. V was clipped by 4 bases and J by 0 bases, with 5 bases between them. The CDR3 nucleotides read TGTGCCAGCAGCACTAATAGCAATCAGCCCCAGCATTTT. As protein: CASSTNSNQPQHF.

V usage is TRBV11-2 and J usage is TRBJ1-3; no firm D call. The CDR3 covers 13 residues. The V gene's germline CDR1 is SGHAT and CDR2 FQNNGV. Trimming left V 0 bases short and J 8 bases short, with 8 bases between. The CDR3 DNA reads TGTGCCAGCAGCTTAGAAGTCGGGGACACCATATATTTT. This gives the protein CASSLEVGDTIYF.

For the CDR3, the DNA is TGTGCCAGCAGCTTAGTTCTAGCGGGGGGCTTATACGAGCAGTACTTC. Its translation: CASSLVLAGGLYEQYF. The V call is TRBV11-2, the J call TRBJ2-7, with TRBD2 matching over 11 bases. Trimming cost V 1 base and J 4 bases; bases outside gene matches: 6. The germline CDR1 and CDR2 sequences are SGHAT and FQNNGV. This CDR3 is 16 amino acids long.

This clone was counted once. The chain employs TRBV6-5 and TRBJ1-1; possible D gene TRBD1, 5 bases. CDR3 length: 14 amino acids. Trimming removed 0 bases at V and 7 bases at J, with 12 bases between. Germline V CDR1 and CDR2: MNHEY, SVGAGI. The CDR3 sequence is CASSYSTSRGEAFF. The CDR3 DNA follows: TGTGCCAGCAGTTACTCGACAAGTAGGGGTGAAGCTTTCTTT.

Points on this clone: A read error may produce the germline difference seen at one junction end. The chain combines TRBV29-1 with TRBJ1-2; D remains ambiguous. The CDR3 consists of 11 residues. The germline V gene encodes CDR1 SQVTM and CDR2 ANQGSEA. The CDR3 loop reads CSVEGHHGYTF. CDR3 DNA sequence: TGCAGCGTGGAAGGGCACCATGGCTACACCTTC. Drawing the rest from reference TRBV29-1 and TRBJ1-2, the complete variable domain is SAVISQKPSRDICQRGTSLTIQCQVDSQVTMMFWYRQQPGQSLTLIATANQGSEATYESGFVIDKFPISRPNLTFSTLTVSNMSPEDSSIYLCSVEGHHGYTFGSGTRLTVV.

V usage is TRBV5-5 and J usage is TRBJ1-5; the D gene is possibly TRBD1 (5 bases). CDR1 and CDR2 (germline): SGHKS, YYEKEE (reference sequence). This CDR3 contains 13 residues. The germline V and J ends were trimmed by 0 bases and 9 bases, with 10 bases remaining between them. CDR3: CASSLDGGGPQHF. The CDR3 DNA reads TGTGCCAGCAGCTTGGATGGGGGGGGGCCCCAGCATTTT.

The V call is TRBV2, the J call TRBJ2-1; TRBD1 matches 10 bases. The CDR3 consists of 15 residues. CDR1 and CDR2 from the germline V gene are SNHLY and FYNNEI. The junction had 7 bases not matched to a gene; V was cut back by 6 bases and J by 5 bases. DNA of the CDR3: TGTGCCAGCAGAATGGACAGGGGGGGACACAATGAGCAGTTCTTC. It yields the protein CASRMDRGGHNEQFF.

The V and J genes are TRBV7-2 and TRBJ1-4; TRBD1 agrees at 9 bases. The V segment lost 5 bases and the J segment 7 bases; nucleotides outside the gene matches: 5. The CDR3 runs 14 residues. Germline V gene data show CDR1 as SGHTA and CDR2 as FQGNSA. CDR3: CASSQTGQGEKLFF. Written as DNA, the CDR3 is TGTGCCAGCAGCCAGACGGGACAGGGTGAAAAACTGTTTTTT.

This sequence joins TRBV3-1 (or the pseudogene TRBV3-2) and TRBJ2-3, with 8 bases matching TRBD2. The CDR3 covers 16 residues. After removal of 1 base from V and 1 base from J, the junction contained 4 bases not matched to a gene. Germline V gene lookup returns CDR1 LGHDT and CDR2 YNNKEL (reference sequence). CDR3 nucleotides: TGTGCCAGCAGCCAAGTTGGTAGCGGGGGCACAGATACGCAGTATTTT. This sequence encodes CASSQVGSGGTDTQYF.